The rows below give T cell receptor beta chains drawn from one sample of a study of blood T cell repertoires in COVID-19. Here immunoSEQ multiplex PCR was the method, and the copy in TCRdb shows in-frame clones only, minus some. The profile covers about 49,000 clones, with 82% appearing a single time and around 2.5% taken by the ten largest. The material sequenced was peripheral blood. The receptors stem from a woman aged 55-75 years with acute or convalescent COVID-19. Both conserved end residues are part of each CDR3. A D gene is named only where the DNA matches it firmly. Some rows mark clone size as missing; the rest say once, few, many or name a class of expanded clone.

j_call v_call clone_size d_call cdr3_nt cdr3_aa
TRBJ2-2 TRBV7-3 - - TGTGCCAGCAGCTCTGGGCAAATAGGCGGGGAGCTGTTTTTT CASSSGQIGGELFF
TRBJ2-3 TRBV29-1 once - TGCAGCGTTACTTCTAGCACAGATACGCAGTATTTT CSVTSSTDTQYF
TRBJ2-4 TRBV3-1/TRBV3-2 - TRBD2 TGTGCCAGCAGTGTTTCTGGGGGGGAAAACATTCAGTACTTC CASSVSGGENIQYF
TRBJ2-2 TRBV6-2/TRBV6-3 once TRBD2 TGTGCCAGCAGTTTTCCGGGACTAGCGACCGGGGAGCTGTTTTTT CASSFPGLATGELFF
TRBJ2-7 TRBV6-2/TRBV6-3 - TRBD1 TGTGCCAGCAGTTCCCTCCCGGACAGGGTGACCTACGAGCAGTACTTC CASSSLPDRVTYEQYF
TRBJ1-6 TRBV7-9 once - TGTGCCAGCAGCTTAGAAGCAGGCTCCTATAATTCACCCCTCCACTTT CASSLEAGSYNSPLHF
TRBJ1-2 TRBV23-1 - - TGCGCCAGCAGTCAATCGTCCGGCAGGGAGGGTAGTGGCTACACCTTC CASSQSSGREGSGYTF
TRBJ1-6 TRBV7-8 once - TGTGCCAGCAGCTTTGAACGGGATTCACCCCTCCACTTT CASSFERDSPLHF
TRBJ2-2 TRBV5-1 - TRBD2 TGCGCCAGCAGCCCCCGGGGGGGAACCGGGGAGCTGTTTTTT CASSPRGGTGELFF
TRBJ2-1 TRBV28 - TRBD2 TGTGCCAGTAGTAGCGGGTCGGATTTCAATGAGCAGTTCTTC CASSSGSDFNEQFF
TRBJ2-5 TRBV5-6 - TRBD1 TGTGCCAGCAGCTTCGGACAGGGTCAGACCCAGTACTTC CASSFGQGQTQYF
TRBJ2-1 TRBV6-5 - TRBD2 TGTGCCAGCAAGAGTAGCGGGGGGGCCGTCAATGAGCAGTTCTTC CASKSSGGAVNEQFF
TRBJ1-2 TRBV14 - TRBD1 TGTGCCAGCAGGCAGACAGGGTATGGCTACACCTTC CASRQTGYGYTF
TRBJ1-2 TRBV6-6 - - TGTGCCAGCAGTTACTGGGGCCTACATACGGATGGCTACACCTTC CASSYWGLHTDGYTF
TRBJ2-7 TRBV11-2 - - TGTGCCAGCAGCCTACCCGACGGAGCGAAGCAGTACTTC CASSLPDGAKQYF
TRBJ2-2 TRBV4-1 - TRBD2 TGCGCCAGCAGCCAAGGACTAGCGTTTGTAGTTGTACCCGGGGAGCTGTTTTTT CASSQGLAFVVVPGELFF
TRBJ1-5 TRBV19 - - TGTGCCAGTAGTATTCCCCGCGGCAGGGCCAATCAGCCCCAGCATTTT CASSIPRGRANQPQHF
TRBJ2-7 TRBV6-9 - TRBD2 TGTGCCAGCCCCAGGACTAGCGGGGGCTACGAGCAGTACTTC CASPRTSGGYEQYF
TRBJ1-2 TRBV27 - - TGTGCCAGCAGCCAAAGGGGGGCGGGGGGCTATGGCTACACCTTC CASSQRGAGGYGYTF
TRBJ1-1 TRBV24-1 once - TGTGCCACCAGTGAAGGGGAAAGTTGGGGCAAGGCTGAAGCTTTCTTT CATSEGESWGKAEAFF
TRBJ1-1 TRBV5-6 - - TGTGCCAGCAGCTTGGGTTACCGCGGGATTGAAGCTTTCTTT CASSLGYRGIEAFF
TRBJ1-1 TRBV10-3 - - TGTGCCATCAGTGGACATTTGAACACTGAAGCTTTCTTT CAISGHLNTEAFF